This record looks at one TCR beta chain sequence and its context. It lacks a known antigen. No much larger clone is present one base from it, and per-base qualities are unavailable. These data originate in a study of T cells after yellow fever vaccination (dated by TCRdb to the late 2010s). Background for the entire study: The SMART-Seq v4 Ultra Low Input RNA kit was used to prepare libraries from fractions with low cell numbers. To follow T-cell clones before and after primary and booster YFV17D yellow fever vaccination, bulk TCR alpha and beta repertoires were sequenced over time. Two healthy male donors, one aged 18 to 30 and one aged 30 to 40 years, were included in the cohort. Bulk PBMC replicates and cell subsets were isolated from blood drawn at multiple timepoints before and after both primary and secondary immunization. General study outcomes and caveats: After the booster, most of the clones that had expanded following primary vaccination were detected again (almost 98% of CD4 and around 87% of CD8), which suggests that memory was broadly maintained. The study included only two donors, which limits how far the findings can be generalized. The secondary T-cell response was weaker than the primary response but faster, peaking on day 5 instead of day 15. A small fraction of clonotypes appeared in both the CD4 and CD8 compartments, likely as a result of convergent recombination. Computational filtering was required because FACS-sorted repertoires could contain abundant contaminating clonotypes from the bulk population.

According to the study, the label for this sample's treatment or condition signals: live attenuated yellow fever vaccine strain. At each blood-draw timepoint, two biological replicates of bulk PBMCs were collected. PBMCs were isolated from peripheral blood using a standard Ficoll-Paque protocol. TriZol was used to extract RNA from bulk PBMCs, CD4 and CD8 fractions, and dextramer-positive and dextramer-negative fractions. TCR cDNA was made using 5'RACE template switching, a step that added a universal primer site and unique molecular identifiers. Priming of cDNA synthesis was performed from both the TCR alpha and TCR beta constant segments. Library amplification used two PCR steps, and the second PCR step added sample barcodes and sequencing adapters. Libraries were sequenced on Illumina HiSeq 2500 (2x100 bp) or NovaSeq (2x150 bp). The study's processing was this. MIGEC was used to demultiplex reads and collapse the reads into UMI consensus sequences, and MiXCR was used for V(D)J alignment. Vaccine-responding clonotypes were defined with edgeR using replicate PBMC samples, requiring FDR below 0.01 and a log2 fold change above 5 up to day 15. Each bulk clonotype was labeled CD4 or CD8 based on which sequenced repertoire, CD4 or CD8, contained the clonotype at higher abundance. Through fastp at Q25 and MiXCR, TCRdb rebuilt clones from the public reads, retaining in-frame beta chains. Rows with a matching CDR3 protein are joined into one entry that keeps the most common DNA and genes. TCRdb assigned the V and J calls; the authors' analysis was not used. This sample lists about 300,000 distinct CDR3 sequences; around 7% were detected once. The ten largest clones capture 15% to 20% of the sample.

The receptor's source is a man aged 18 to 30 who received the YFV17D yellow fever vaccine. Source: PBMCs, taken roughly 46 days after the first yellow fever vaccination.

The nucleotide sequence is TGTGCCAGCAGCGGGTCCCCGGGGGGGGGGGACACTGAAGCTTTCTTT. It specifies CASSGSPGGGDTEAFF. This receptor chain uses TRBV5-4 and TRBJ1-1; possibly the D gene is TRBD1, per 5 matching bases. Taken from cysteine to phenylalanine, the CDR3 has 16 residues. Here the CDR3 DNA is all that survives: 48 bases in frame from base 1. V is pared back by 4 bases and J by 3 bases, with 19 bases lying between the germline termini. CDR1 is given as SGHNT and CDR2 as YYREEE, both from the germline V gene (reference sequence).